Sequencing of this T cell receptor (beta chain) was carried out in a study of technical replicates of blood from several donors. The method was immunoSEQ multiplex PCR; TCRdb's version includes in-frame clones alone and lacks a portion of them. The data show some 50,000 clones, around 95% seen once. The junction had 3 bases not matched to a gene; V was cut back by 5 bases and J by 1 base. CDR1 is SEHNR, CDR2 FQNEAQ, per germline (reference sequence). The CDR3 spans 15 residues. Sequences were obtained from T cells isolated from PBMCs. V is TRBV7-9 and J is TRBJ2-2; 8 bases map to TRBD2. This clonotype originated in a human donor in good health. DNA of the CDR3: TGTGCCAGCAGCATCGGGGGGGGGAACACCGGGGAGCTGTTTTTT. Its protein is CASSIGGGNTGELFF.